The clone carrying this T cell receptor (beta chain) was picked up a small number of times. The antigen is unknown. The assay, immunoSEQ v3.0, was run at survey level. For every sample, sequencing targeted about 40,000-50,000 T-cell genomes. The table came from immunoSEQ multiplex PCR; TCRdb's copy has only in-frame clones and leaves some out. The sample comprises 32,000 or so clones, around 89% of which are singletons, and approximately 8% rests with the top ten. The entry originates in a study of long-term antiretroviral therapy in people with HIV. Points from the study as a whole: Pre-ART clonal expansion yielded clones that dominated the repertoire at all time points. Older ART regimens were possibly in use when the blood was collected between the mid-2000s and the late 2010s.

This sequence was found in a man aged 50-60 years with HIV. Sequences were derived from unsorted PBMCs, sampled 3.2 years before starting antiretroviral therapy.

The CDR3 region has the DNA TGTGCCAGCAGCTTCGGCCCCCGGGAAACTAATGAAAAACTGTTTTTT. Translation gives CASSFGPRETNEKLFF. V and J are TRBV11-2 and TRBJ1-4; D remains unclear. V lost 3 bases to trimming and J lost 1 base, with 12 bases between them. The length of the CDR3 is 16 residues. From germline, CDR1 is SGHAT and CDR2 FQNNGV.